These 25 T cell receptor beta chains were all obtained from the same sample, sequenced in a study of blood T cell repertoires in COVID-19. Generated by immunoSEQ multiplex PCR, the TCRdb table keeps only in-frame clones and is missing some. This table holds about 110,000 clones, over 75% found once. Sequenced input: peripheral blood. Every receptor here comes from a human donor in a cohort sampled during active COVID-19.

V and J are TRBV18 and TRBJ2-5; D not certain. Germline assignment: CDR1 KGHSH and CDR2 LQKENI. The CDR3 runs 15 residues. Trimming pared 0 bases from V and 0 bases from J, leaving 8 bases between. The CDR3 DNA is TGTGCCAGCTCACCACCGTTCCCGTACCAAGAGACCCAGTACTTC. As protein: CASSPPFPYQETQYF.

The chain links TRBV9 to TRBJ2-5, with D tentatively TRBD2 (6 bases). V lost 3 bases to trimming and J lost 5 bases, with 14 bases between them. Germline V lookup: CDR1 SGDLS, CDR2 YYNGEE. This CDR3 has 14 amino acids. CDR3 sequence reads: CASSAGGLMETQYF. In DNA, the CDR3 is TGTGCCAGCAGCGCTGGAGGGTTGATGGAGACCCAGTACTTC.

Here the CDR3 DNA reads TGTGCCAGCAGCCAGCAAAGGGGGTATACGCAGTATTTT. Translating gives CASSQQRGYTQYF. V usage is TRBV3-1 (or the pseudogene TRBV3-2) and J usage is TRBJ2-3, with D tentatively TRBD1 (6 bases). CDR1 and CDR2 (germline): LGHDT, YNNKEL (reference sequence). The CDR3 is made up of 13 amino acids. V lost 3 bases and J lost 7, with 11 bases in between.

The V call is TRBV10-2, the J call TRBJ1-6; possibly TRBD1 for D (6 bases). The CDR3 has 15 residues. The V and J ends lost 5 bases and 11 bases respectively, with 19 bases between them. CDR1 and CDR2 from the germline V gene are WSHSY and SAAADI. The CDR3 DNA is TGCGCCAGCAGTCCTTCGACAGGTTTGGAGACACCCCTCCACTTT. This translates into CASSPSTGLETPLHF.

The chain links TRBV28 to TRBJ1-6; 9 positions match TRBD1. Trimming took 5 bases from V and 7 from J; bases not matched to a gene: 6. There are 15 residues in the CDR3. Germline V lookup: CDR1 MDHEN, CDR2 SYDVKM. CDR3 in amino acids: CASSLGDRVNSPLHF. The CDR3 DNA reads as TGTGCCAGCAGTCTCGGGGACAGGGTAAATTCACCCCTCCACTTT.

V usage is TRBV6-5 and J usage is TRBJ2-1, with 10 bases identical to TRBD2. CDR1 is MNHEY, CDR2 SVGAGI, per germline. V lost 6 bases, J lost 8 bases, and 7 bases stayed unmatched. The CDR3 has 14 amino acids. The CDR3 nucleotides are TGTGCCAGCAGCCCCGGACTAGCGGTGGATGAGCAGTTCTTC. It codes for CASSPGLAVDEQFF.

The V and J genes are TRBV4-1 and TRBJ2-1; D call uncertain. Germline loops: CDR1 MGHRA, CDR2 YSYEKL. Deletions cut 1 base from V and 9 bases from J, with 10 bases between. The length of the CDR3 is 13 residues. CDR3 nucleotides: TGCGCCAGCAGCCAAGGCCTATTTCTTGAGCAGTTCTTC. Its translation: CASSQGLFLEQFF.

DNA of the CDR3: TGTGCCAGCAGCGAGACTAGCGGGGCCACCCAGTACTTC. It translates to CASSETSGATQYF. The chain uses TRBV5-6 and TRBJ2-5; 11 nucleotides align to TRBD2. Germline V lookup: CDR1 SGHDT, CDR2 YYEEEE. The CDR3 extends over 13 amino acids. J gave up 8 bases and V 4 bases, and 4 bases lay outside the gene matches.

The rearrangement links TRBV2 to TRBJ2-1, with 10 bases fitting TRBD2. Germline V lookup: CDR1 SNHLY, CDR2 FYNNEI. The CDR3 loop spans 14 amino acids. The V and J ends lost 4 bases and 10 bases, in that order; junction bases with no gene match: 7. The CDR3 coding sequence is TGTGCCAGCAGTGGACTAGCGGGCAAAGGGGAGCAGTTCTTC. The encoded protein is CASSGLAGKGEQFF.

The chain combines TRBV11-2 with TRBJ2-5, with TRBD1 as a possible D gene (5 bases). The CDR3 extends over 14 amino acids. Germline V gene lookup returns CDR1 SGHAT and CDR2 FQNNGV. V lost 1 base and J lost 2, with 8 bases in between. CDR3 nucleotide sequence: TGTGCCAGCAGCTTAGGGGGCGGACAAGAGACCCAGTACTTC. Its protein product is CASSLGGGQETQYF.

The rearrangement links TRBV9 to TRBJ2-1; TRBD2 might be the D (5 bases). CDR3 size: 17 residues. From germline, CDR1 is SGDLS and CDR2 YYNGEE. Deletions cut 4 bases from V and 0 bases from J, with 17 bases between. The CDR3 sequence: CASSTRLGVSSYNEQFF. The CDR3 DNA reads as TGTGCCAGCAGCACCCGACTCGGGGTGAGCTCCTACAATGAGCAGTTCTTC.

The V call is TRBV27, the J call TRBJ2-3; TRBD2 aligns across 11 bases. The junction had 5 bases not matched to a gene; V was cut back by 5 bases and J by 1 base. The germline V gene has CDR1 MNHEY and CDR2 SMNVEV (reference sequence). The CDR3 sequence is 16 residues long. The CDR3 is CASSAELAGGTDTQYF. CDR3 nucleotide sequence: TGTGCCAGCAGTGCCGAACTAGCGGGGGGCACAGATACGCAGTATTTT.

The CDR3 DNA follows: TGTGCCAGCTCACCACGAATTAGCGGTGGATCCTACGAGCAGTACTTC. Translation gives CASSPRISGGSYEQYF. The genes are TRBV18 and TRBJ2-7; D possibly corresponds to TRBD2 (6 bases). V lost 1 base and J 1 base, leaving 14 bases between the germline ends. The germline V gene encodes CDR1 KGHSH and CDR2 LQKENI. The CDR3 has 16 residues.

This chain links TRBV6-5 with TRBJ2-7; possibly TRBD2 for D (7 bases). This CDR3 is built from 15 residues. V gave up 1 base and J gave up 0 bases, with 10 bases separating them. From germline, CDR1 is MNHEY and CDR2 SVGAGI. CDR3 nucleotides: TGTGCCAGCAGTTACTTGGGGGGGCCCTCCTACGAGCAGTACTTC. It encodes CASSYLGGPSYEQYF.

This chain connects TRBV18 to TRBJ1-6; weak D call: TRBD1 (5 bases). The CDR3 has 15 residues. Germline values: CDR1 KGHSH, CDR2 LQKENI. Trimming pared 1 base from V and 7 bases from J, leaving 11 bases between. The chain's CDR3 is CASSPRGGYNSPLHF. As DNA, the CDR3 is TGTGCCAGCTCACCACGGGGGGGATACAATTCACCCCTCCACTTT.

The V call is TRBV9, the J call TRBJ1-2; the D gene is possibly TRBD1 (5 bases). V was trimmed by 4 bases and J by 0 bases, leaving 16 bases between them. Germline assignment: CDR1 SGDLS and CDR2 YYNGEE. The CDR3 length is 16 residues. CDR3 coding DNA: TGTGCCAGCAGCCCTCAACTCAGGACAACTAACTATGGCTACACCTTC. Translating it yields CASSPQLRTTNYGYTF.

The DNA for the CDR3 is TGTGCCAGCAGCCCCCAAGGGGCTAACTATGGCTACACCTTC. As protein: CASSPQGANYGYTF. The V gene is TRBV7-2, the J gene TRBJ1-2; TRBD1 might be the D (5 bases). The CDR3 sequence is 14 residues long. V shed 5 bases and J shed 0 bases, with 10 bases lying between them. CDR1 is SGHTA and CDR2 is FQGNSA in the germline V gene.

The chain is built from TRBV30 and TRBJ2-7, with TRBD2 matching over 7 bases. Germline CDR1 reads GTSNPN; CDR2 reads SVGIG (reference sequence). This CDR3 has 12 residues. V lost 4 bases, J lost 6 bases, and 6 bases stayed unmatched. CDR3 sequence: CAWTSGKAEQYF. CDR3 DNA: TGTGCCTGGACGAGCGGGAAGGCCGAGCAGTACTTC.

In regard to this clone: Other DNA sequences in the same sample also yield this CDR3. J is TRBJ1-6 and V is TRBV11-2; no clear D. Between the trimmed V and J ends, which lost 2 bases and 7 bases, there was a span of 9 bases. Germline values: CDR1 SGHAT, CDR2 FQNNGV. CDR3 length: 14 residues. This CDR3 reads CASSLKGGNSPLHF. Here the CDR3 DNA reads TGTGCCAGCAGCTTAAAGGGAGGAAATTCACCCCTCCACTTT.

The CDR3: CASSPEGGLHDNTGELFF. CDR3 nucleotide sequence: TGCGCCAGCAGCCCCGAGGGGGGGCTCCACGATAACACCGGGGAGCTGTTTTTT. V and J are TRBV5-1 and TRBJ2-2; D may be TRBD2 (7 bases). V lost 4 bases, J lost 2 bases, and 21 bases lay in between. Germline lookup yields CDR1 SGHRS and CDR2 YFSETQ. The CDR3 covers 18 residues.

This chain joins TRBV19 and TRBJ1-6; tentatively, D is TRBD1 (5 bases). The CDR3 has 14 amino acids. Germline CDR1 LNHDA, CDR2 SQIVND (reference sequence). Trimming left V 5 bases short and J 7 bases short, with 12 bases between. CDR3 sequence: CASSQDTLNSPLHF. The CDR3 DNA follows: TGTGCCAGTAGTCAGGACACTCTGAATTCACCCCTCCACTTT.

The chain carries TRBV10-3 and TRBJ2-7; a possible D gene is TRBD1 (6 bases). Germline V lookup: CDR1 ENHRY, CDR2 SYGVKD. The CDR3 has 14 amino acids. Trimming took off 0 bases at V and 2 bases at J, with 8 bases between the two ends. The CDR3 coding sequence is TGTGCCATCAGTGAGTCCGGACAGCCCTACGAGCAGTACTTC. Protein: CAISESGQPYEQYF.

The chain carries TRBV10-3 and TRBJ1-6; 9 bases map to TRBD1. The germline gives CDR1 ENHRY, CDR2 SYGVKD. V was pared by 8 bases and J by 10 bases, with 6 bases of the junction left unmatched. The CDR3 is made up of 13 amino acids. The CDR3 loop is CAIRGQGVSPLHF. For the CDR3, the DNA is TGTGCCATCCGGGGACAGGGAGTATCACCCCTCCACTTT.

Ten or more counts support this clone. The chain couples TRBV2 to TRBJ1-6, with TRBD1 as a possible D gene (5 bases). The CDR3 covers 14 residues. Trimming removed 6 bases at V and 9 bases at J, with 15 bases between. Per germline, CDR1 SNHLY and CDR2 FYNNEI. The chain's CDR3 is CASRGGVQASPLHF. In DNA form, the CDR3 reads TGTGCCAGCAGGGGGGGGGTACAAGCTTCACCCCTCCACTTT.

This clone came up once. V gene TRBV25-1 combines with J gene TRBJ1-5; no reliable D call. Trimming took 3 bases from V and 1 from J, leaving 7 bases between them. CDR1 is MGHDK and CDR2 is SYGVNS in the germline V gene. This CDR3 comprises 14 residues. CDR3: CASSDGLSNQPQHF. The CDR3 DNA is TGTGCCAGCAGTGACGGACTGAGCAATCAGCCCCAGCATTTT.